Below, 27 T cell receptor beta chains from the same sample are listed, as sequenced in a study of shared clonotypes between healthy human individuals. This table comes from immunoSEQ multiplex PCR, and its TCRdb copy is limited to in-frame clones, with some not included. The data show around 700,000 clones, around 78% seen once. Input material: memory CD4+ T cells sorted from blood. Sample subset: CD45RA-negative fraction. The receptors were gathered from a woman in her thirties in good health.

V gene TRBV4-1 combines with J gene TRBJ2-6; D could derive from TRBD1 or TRBD2 (5 bases each). The germline V gene encodes CDR1 MGHRA and CDR2 YSYEKL. Between the trimmed V and J ends, which lost 2 bases and 1 base, there was a span of 9 bases. The CDR3 runs to 16 residues. The CDR3 nucleotides read TGCGCCAGCAGCCAAATATGGGGGTCTGGGGCCAACGTCCTGACTTTC. This encodes CASSQIWGSGANVLTF.

The gene calls are TRBV19 and TRBJ2-2; 11 bases are a match to TRBD2. This CDR3 is built from 15 residues. The V gene end was trimmed by 7 bases and the J gene end by 5 bases; junction bases not matched to a gene: 6. Per germline, CDR1 LNHDA and CDR2 SQIVND (reference sequence). The CDR3 sequence is CASKLAGVVTGELFF. The DNA for the CDR3 is TGTGCCAGTAAACTAGCGGGAGTAGTAACCGGGGAGCTGTTTTTT.

The chain carries TRBV29-1 and TRBJ2-7; D gene unclear. Germline CDR1 SQVTM, CDR2 ANQGSEA. V was shortened by 7 bases and J by 6 bases, with 16 bases between the two germline ends. This CDR3 comprises 12 residues. CDR3 nucleotide sequence: TGCAGCGCGGTCGGCAGCCCCCTCGAGCAGTACTTC. This encodes CSAVGSPLEQYF.

There are a few counts of this clone. The V gene is TRBV5-4, the J gene TRBJ2-1; no clear D. Trimming stripped 4 bases from V and 6 bases from J, with 14 bases between. CDR1 SGHNT and CDR2 YYREEE come from the germline V gene (reference sequence). This CDR3 spans 14 amino acids. The CDR3 coding sequence is TGTGCCAGCAGCCGAGGACCCCCGGGCAATGAGCAGTTCTTC. Protein: CASSRGPPGNEQFF.

The chain recombines TRBV7-2 with TRBJ2-7; possibly TRBD2 for D (6 bases). This CDR3 spans 13 amino acids. Germline-derived CDR1 and CDR2 are SGHTA and FQGNSA. The V end was cut by 4 bases, the J end by 6 bases, with 13 bases between. CDR3 residues: CASSSGRLSEQYF. CDR3 coding DNA: TGTGCCAGCAGCTCCGGGAGACTCAGCGAGCAGTACTTC.

The V gene is TRBV25-1, the J gene TRBJ2-2; 7 bases line up with TRBD2. This CDR3 has 14 amino acids. Germline values: CDR1 MGHDK, CDR2 SYGVNS. After removal of 1 base from V and 5 bases from J, the junction contained 1 base not matched to a gene. The CDR3 loop reads CASSELGGTGELFF. CDR3 DNA: TGTGCCAGCAGTGAATTGGGGGGGACCGGGGAGCTGTTTTTT.

This clone showed up just a few times. This chain joins TRBV27 and TRBJ2-5, with a possible D match to TRBD1 (7 bases). The germline CDR1 and CDR2 sequences are MNHEY and SMNVEV (reference sequence). The CDR3 length is 15 residues. Trimming took 5 bases from V and 1 from J, leaving 14 bases between them. The CDR3 nucleotides read TGTGCCAGCAGTCAGACCCAGGGGGGCCAAGAGACCCAGTACTTC. Translation: CASSQTQGGQETQYF.

J is TRBJ2-7 and V is TRBV5-1; tentatively, D is TRBD1 (5 bases). The CDR3 is 16 amino acids. The V end was cut by 2 bases, the J end by 6 bases, with 21 bases between. The germline gives CDR1 SGHRS, CDR2 YFSETQ. CDR3 in DNA: TGCGCCAGCAGCTTATCACCGGATTCTTTAAGGGGCGAGCAGTACTTC. This sequence encodes CASSLSPDSLRGEQYF.

This chain links TRBV2 with TRBJ2-3; possibly TRBD2 for D (5 bases). Germline-derived CDR1 and CDR2 are SNHLY and FYNNEI. V was trimmed by 6 bases and J by 6 bases, leaving 16 bases between them. The CDR3 extends over 14 amino acids. The CDR3 is CASRGSTPLDTQYF. The CDR3, as DNA: TGTGCCAGCAGAGGGAGTACTCCTCTCGATACGCAGTATTTT.

This clone was seen only a few times. V and J are TRBV28 and TRBJ1-4, with D possibly matching TRBD1 (6 bases). CDR3 length: 14 residues. V gave up 5 bases and J gave up 0 bases, with 7 bases separating them. The V gene's germline CDR1 is MDHEN and CDR2 SYDVKM. CDR3 in amino acids: CASSRTATNEKLFF. In DNA form, the CDR3 reads TGTGCCAGCAGTCGGACAGCAACTAATGAAAAACTGTTTTTT.

The chain recombines TRBV27 with TRBJ2-2; the D gene is possibly TRBD2 (5 bases). Germline CDR1 MNHEY, CDR2 SMNVEV (reference sequence). Deletions cut 0 bases from V and 6 bases from J, with 17 bases between. The CDR3 is 17 residues long. Here the CDR3 reads CASSLSSYFGVAGELFF. In nucleotides, the CDR3 is TGTGCCAGCAGTTTATCGTCCTATTTCGGGGTGGCCGGGGAGCTGTTTTTT.

This chain links TRBV6-1 with TRBJ2-7; 9 bases are shared with TRBD1. This CDR3 is 13 amino acids long. Trimming at V came to 4 bases and at J to 7 bases, leaving 5 bases not matched to a gene. Germline CDR1 is MNHNS and CDR2 is SASEGT. CDR3 DNA sequence: TGTGCCAGCAGTGGCGGGACAGGGACTGAGCAGTACTTC. Its protein product is CASSGGTGTEQYF.

V gene TRBV11-2 combines with J gene TRBJ2-1; 7 positions agree with TRBD2. CDR1 and CDR2 from the germline V gene are SGHAT and FQNNGV. The CDR3 extends over 15 amino acids. V gave up 4 bases and J gave up 5 bases; unmatched junction bases: 8. In DNA form, the CDR3 reads TGTGCCAGCAGCTATACAACCGGGACTAACAATGAGCAGTTCTTC. Translating gives CASSYTTGTNNEQFF.

This clone was seen only once. The J gene is TRBJ1-1, the V gene TRBV18; D is unclear. V shed 4 bases and J shed 5 bases, with 14 bases lying between them. The CDR3 is made up of 14 amino acids. The V gene's germline CDR1 is KGHSH and CDR2 LQKENI. The CDR3 nucleotides are TGTGCCAGCTCACTAGAAGGTAGCATGACTGAAGCTTTCTTT. Its protein is CASSLEGSMTEAFF.

This clone was seen only a few times. The genes are TRBV7-9 and TRBJ2-3; D is ambiguous. This CDR3 has 19 amino acids. Germline values: CDR1 SEHNR, CDR2 FQNEAQ (reference sequence). Deletions cut 4 bases from V and 2 bases from J, with 25 bases between. CDR3 nucleotide sequence: TGTGCCAGCAGCTCCACAAATCAAGTTACCGTCCCCACCACAGATACGCAGTATTTT. It translates to CASSSTNQVTVPTTDTQYF.

The DNA of the CDR3 is TGTGCCAGCAGTTACTGGGGGCGGGGCCCCGGGGAGCTGTTTTTT. Translating gives CASSYWGRGPGELFF. The chain recombines TRBV6-5 with TRBJ2-2, with D possibly called TRBD1 or TRBD2 (6 bases each). The CDR3 runs to 15 residues. Germline V gives CDR1 MNHEY, CDR2 SVGAGI. V dropped 1 base and J dropped 6 bases, with 12 bases sitting between them.

Regarding this clone: The likely explanation is a read error, given a far larger clone one base away. The sample contains more than one DNA sequence encoding this CDR3. The chain has TRBV7-9 and TRBJ1-5; weak D call: TRBD1 (6 bases). Per germline, CDR1 SEHNR and CDR2 FQNEAQ (reference sequence). CDR3 size: 14 residues. The V end was cut by 5 bases, the J end by 2 bases, with 10 bases between. The CDR3 protein is CASSPQGGNQPQHF. In DNA, the CDR3 is TGTGCCAGCAGCCCACAGGGTGGCAATCAGCCCCAGCATTTT.

This clone appeared a few times. The V gene is TRBV27, the J gene TRBJ2-1; 7 positions match TRBD1. The germline gives CDR1 MNHEY, CDR2 SMNVEV (reference sequence). J lost 3 bases, V lost 4 bases, and 6 bases had no gene match. The CDR3 runs 15 residues. The CDR3 sequence is CASSSWGTDYNEQFF. DNA for the CDR3: TGTGCCAGCAGTTCCTGGGGGACAGACTACAATGAGCAGTTCTTC.

The chain is built from TRBV6-6 and TRBJ2-1, with a tentative D call TRBD1 (6 bases). V was pared by 4 bases and J by 4 bases, with 11 bases between. CDR1 MNHNY and CDR2 SVGAGI come from the germline V gene (reference sequence). CDR3 length: 14 amino acids. In nucleotides, the CDR3 is TGTGCCAGCAGTTCCAAGGACAGTTACAATGAGCAGTTCTTC. Its translation is CASSSKDSYNEQFF.

The chain uses TRBV9 and TRBJ2-7; 12 bases align to TRBD2. This CDR3 region has 18 residues. Germline V gene lookup returns CDR1 SGDLS and CDR2 YYNGEE. Losses at the gene ends were 4 bases for V and 0 bases for J; bases not matched to a gene: 11. DNA for the CDR3: TGTGCCAGCAGCAGGGGACTAGCGGGCCCCAGGAGCTCCTACGAGCAGTACTTC. Protein product: CASSRGLAGPRSSYEQYF.

The chain employs TRBV6-1 and TRBJ2-7, with unresolved D. Germline loops: CDR1 MNHNS, CDR2 SASEGT. The CDR3 extends over 13 amino acids. Trimming left V 6 bases short and J 4 bases short, with 13 bases between. CDR3 sequence: CASSRHNLYEQYF. CDR3 nucleotides: TGTGCCAGCAGCCGGCATAACCTATACGAGCAGTACTTC.

The chain combines TRBV29-1 with TRBJ1-2; 8 positions match TRBD1. This CDR3 has 12 residues. Trimming cost V 8 bases and J 5 bases; bases outside gene matches: 7. Germline V gives CDR1 SQVTM, CDR2 ANQGSEA. CDR3 in amino acids: CSTRTGSYGYTF. The CDR3 bases are TGCAGCACAAGGACAGGGAGTTATGGCTACACCTTC.

The chain couples TRBV27 to TRBJ1-1; the match to TRBD1 covers 7 bases. The V segment lost 5 bases and the J segment 11 bases; nucleotides outside the gene matches: 11. The CDR3 is 13 amino acids. Germline V lookup: CDR1 MNHEY, CDR2 SMNVEV (reference sequence). This CDR3 reads CASSTPTGREAFF. The CDR3 coding sequence is TGTGCCAGCAGTACGCCGACAGGGCGGGAGGCTTTCTTT.

The chain carries TRBV30 and TRBJ1-1, with D tentatively TRBD1 (5 bases). The CDR3 spans 11 residues. With 1 base removed from V and 9 bases from J, the gap between germline ends came to 9 bases. Per germline, CDR1 GTSNPN and CDR2 SVGIG (reference sequence). The CDR3 DNA is TGTGCCTGGAGTGCCAGGGTCCAAGCTTTCTTT. It specifies CAWSARVQAFF.

The rearrangement joins TRBV27 to TRBJ2-7; no reliable D call. The CDR3 runs 12 residues. Between the trimmed V and J ends, which lost 7 bases and 5 bases, there was a span of 12 bases. Per the germline V gene, CDR1 is MNHEY and CDR2 is SMNVEV (reference sequence). The CDR3 is CASISLGHEQYF. DNA for the CDR3: TGTGCCAGCATTTCACTGGGCCACGAGCAGTACTTC.

The V gene is TRBV30, the J gene TRBJ2-3; the D is unclear. The CDR3 is made up of 12 amino acids. Germline CDR1 reads GTSNPN; CDR2 reads SVGIG (reference sequence). Trimming took 2 bases from V and 3 from J, leaving 6 bases between them. The CDR3: CAWSPITDTQYF. In nucleotides, the CDR3 is TGTGCCTGGAGTCCTATTACAGATACGCAGTATTTT.

This clone was detected only a few times. J is TRBJ2-7 and V is TRBV20-1; D is ambiguous. The CDR3 loop spans 11 amino acids. Trimming removed 4 bases from V and 2 bases from J, with 6 bases in between. From germline, CDR1 is DFQATT and CDR2 SNEGSKA (reference sequence). CDR3 coding DNA: TGCAGTGCTATCCCAACCTACGAGCAGTACTTC. Encoded protein: CSAIPTYEQYF.